These 14 T cell receptor beta chains came from one sample sequenced in a study of OX40 agonist ivuxolimab in advanced cancers. Only in-frame clones appear in the TCRdb table, and some are missing; sequencing was by immunoSEQ multiplex PCR. The sample shows 100,000 or so clones, about 96% of them seen only once. This specimen consisted of CD4+ or CD8+ T cells sorted from blood, obtained in a trial of the OX40 agonist ivuxolimab. The receptors derive from an adult with an advanced solid tumor such as melanoma, head and neck, liver or kidney cancer.

This rearrangement joins TRBV11-3 to TRBJ2-1, with 7 positions matching TRBD2. After removal of 5 bases from V and 9 bases from J, the junction contained 4 bases not matched to a gene. The germline V gene has CDR1 SGHNT and CDR2 YENEEA. The CDR3 runs 12 residues. The CDR3 bases are TGTGCCAGCAGCCTCACGGGGGGTGAGCAGTTCTTC. Its protein is CASSLTGGEQFF.

The J gene is TRBJ1-5, the V gene TRBV28; TRBD1 matches at 10 bases. The CDR3 length is 15 residues. Losses at the gene ends were 5 bases for V and 6 bases for J; bases not matched to a gene: 7. The germline CDR1 and CDR2 sequences are MDHEN and SYDVKM. The CDR3 sequence is CASSPPRTGGQPQHF. Written as DNA, the CDR3 is TGTGCCAGCAGTCCCCCCCGGACAGGGGGTCAGCCCCAGCATTTT. The full variable domain, its missing parts supplied by reference TRBV28 and TRBJ1-5, is DVKVTQSSRYLVKRTGEKVFLECVQDMDHENMFWYRQDPGLGLRLIYFSYDVKMKEKGDIPEGYSVSREKKERFSLILESASTNQTSMYLCASSPPRTGGQPQHFGDGTRLSIL.

V usage is TRBV14 and J usage is TRBJ2-1; D gene uncertain. Trimming took off 0 bases at V and 0 bases at J, with 6 bases between the two ends. In germline, CDR1 is SGHDN, CDR2 FVKESK. This CDR3 is built from 15 residues. The chain's CDR3 is CASSQELGSYNEQFF. CDR3 nucleotide sequence: TGTGCCAGCAGCCAAGAGCTAGGCTCCTACAATGAGCAGTTCTTC.

This chain uses TRBV19 with TRBJ2-3; 9 nucleotides align to TRBD2. V lost 3 bases and J lost 2; bases outside the gene matches: 9. CDR3 length equals 17 residues. Germline CDR1 is LNHDA and CDR2 is SQIVND (reference sequence). CDR3 protein: CASSMGSGGLLTDTQYF. In nucleotides, the CDR3 is TGTGCCAGTAGTATGGGGAGCGGGGGGTTACTCACAGATACGCAGTATTTT.

CDR3 amino acids: CASSSPIKGGTEAFF. Here the CDR3 DNA reads TGTGCCAGCAGCTCCCCGATAAAGGGGGGCACTGAAGCTTTCTTT. The gene calls are TRBV7-9 and TRBJ1-1; the D gene is possibly TRBD1 (6 bases). V was cut by 4 bases and J by 4 bases, with 16 bases left in between. Germline-derived CDR1 and CDR2 are SEHNR and FQNEAQ (reference sequence). The CDR3 consists of 15 residues.

The V call is TRBV12-2, the J call TRBJ2-3. TRBV12-2 is deemed a pseudogene. There are 14 residues in the CDR3. The CDR3 protein is CASRLAPKADTQYF. The CDR3, as DNA: TGTGCAAGTCGCTTAGCCCCCAAAGCAGATACGCAGTATTTT.

This chain connects TRBV30 to TRBJ1-2, with 8 bases identical to TRBD1. Germline trimming cut 2 bases from V and 2 bases from J; bases unmatched to any gene: 16. Germline V lookup: CDR1 GTSNPN, CDR2 SVGIG (reference sequence). The CDR3 sequence is 18 residues long. This chain's CDR3 is CAWSSRGLGTGDNYGYTF. The DNA for the CDR3 is TGTGCCTGGAGTTCACGAGGGCTAGGGACAGGTGACAACTATGGCTACACCTTC.

The rearrangement links TRBV28 to TRBJ2-5, with D possibly being TRBD2 (5 bases). This CDR3 has 13 amino acids. Germline V gene lookup returns CDR1 MDHEN and CDR2 SYDVKM. The V gene lost 3 bases and the J gene lost 5 bases, with 10 bases spanning the gap. CDR3 sequence: CASSFTGGETQYF. CDR3 in DNA: TGTGCCAGCAGTTTCACCGGAGGTGAGACCCAGTACTTC.

V is TRBV5-6 and J is TRBJ1-5; D unclear. The V gene's germline CDR1 is SGHDT and CDR2 YYEEEE. There are 14 residues in the CDR3. Trimming removed 4 bases at V and 3 bases at J, with 11 bases between. The CDR3 DNA sequence: TGTGCCAGCAGCGGTTTCAGACTCAATCAGCCCCAGCATTTT. Its translation: CASSGFRLNQPQHF.

CDR3 protein: CASSSHRDKGVNEQFF. The CDR3, as DNA: TGTGCCAGCAGCTCCCACCGGGACAAGGGGGTCAATGAGCAGTTCTTC. The chain carries TRBV7-9 and TRBJ2-1; D perhaps matches TRBD1 (6 bases). The germline V and J ends were trimmed by 4 bases and 6 bases, with 19 bases remaining between them. The germline V gene encodes CDR1 SEHNR and CDR2 FQNEAQ (reference sequence). The CDR3 is made up of 16 amino acids. The whole variable domain, filled in from reference TRBV7-9 and TRBJ2-1, reads DTGVSQNPRHKITKRGQNVTFRCDPISEHNRLYWYRQTLGQGPEFLTYFQNEAQLEKSRLLSDRFSAERPKGSFSTLEIQRTEQGDSAMYLCASSSHRDKGVNEQFFGPGTRLTVL.

The chain links TRBV5-5 to TRBJ2-5, with D possibly matching TRBD2 (5 bases). V lost 4 bases, J lost 5 bases, and 15 bases lay in between. The CDR3 length is 14 residues. Germline CDR1 and CDR2: SGHKS and YYEKEE (reference sequence). The CDR3 DNA sequence: TGTGCCAGCAGCCCTTCGGACTCCTTCGAGACCCAGTACTTC. Translation: CASSPSDSFETQYF.

This rearrangement joins TRBV5-8 to TRBJ2-5, with 7 bases aligning to TRBD2. Germline V gives CDR1 SGHTS, CDR2 YDEGEE. This CDR3 has 14 amino acids. The J segment lost 5 bases and the V segment lost 4 bases, leaving 8 bases of the junction unmatched. DNA of the CDR3: TGTGCCAGCAGCACGCGGGGGAAGGCGGAGACCCAGTACTTC. Protein product: CASSTRGKAETQYF.

This clone has only one observation. Different DNA sequences within this sample yield the same CDR3. V is TRBV19 and J is TRBJ1-1; D unresolved. The CDR3 loop spans 13 amino acids. Trimming shortened V by 3 bases and J by 0 bases, and 5 bases separated the two germline ends. Germline loops: CDR1 LNHDA, CDR2 SQIVND (reference sequence). For the CDR3, the DNA is TGTGCCAGTAGTATGGCAGTGAACACTGAAGCTTTCTTT. This codes for CASSMAVNTEAFF. Supplemented by reference TRBV19 and TRBJ1-1, the full variable domain reads DGGITQSPKYLFRKEGQNVTLSCEQNLNHDAMYWYRQDPGQGLRLIYYSQIVNDFQKGDIAEGYSVSREKKESFPLTVTSAQKNPTAFYLCASSMAVNTEAFFGQGTRLTVV.

The rearrangement links TRBV28 to TRBJ2-1; 12 nucleotides agree with TRBD2. After removal of 6 bases from V and 5 bases from J, the junction contained 5 bases not matched to a gene. The CDR3 loop spans 15 amino acids. Germline V CDR1 and CDR2: MDHEN, SYDVKM. CDR3 sequence reads: CASSRGLAGNNEQFF. The CDR3 region has the DNA TGTGCCAGCAGCCGAGGACTAGCGGGAAACAATGAGCAGTTCTTC.